Below, 24 T cell receptor beta chains from the same sample are listed, as sequenced in a study of spatial heterogeneity in lung cancer. Noted time point: sample taken at primary tumor resection. TCRdb redid the calling of the 5' RACE reads with MiXCR, one entry per CDR3 protein. The data contain more than 80,000 distinct CDR3 sequences, 10% to 15% of them seen just once; the ten biggest clones take up just over 40%. The starting material was PBMCs, obtained at surgery. The receptors come from a male donor with early-stage non-small cell lung cancer.

This clonotype appeared a few times. The chain carries TRBV15 and TRBJ1-6, with TRBD1 identical over 7 bases. The CDR3 spans 16 residues. The V gene's germline CDR1 is LNHNV and CDR2 YYDKDF (reference sequence). Unmatched junction bases numbered 3, after V lost 0 bases and J lost 4 bases. Here the CDR3 DNA reads TGTGCCACCAGCAGAGATGACAGGGTATATAATTCACCCCTCCACTTT. Residues: CATSRDDRVYNSPLHF.

This clonotype has only a few counts. The chain recombines TRBV6-5 with TRBJ1-5; 7 bases align to TRBD1. J was trimmed by 6 bases and V by 6 bases; bases with no gene match: 8. The CDR3 extends over 14 amino acids. The germline CDR1 and CDR2 sequences are MNHEY and SVGAGI. The CDR3 nucleotides read TGTGCCAGCAGACTCACAGGGGAGGGTCAGCCCCAGCATTTT. It translates to CASRLTGEGQPQHF.

A few counts support this clonotype. The chain couples TRBV20-1 to TRBJ2-7, with 9 bases that match TRBD1. The V and J ends lost 5 bases and 4 bases, in that order; junction bases with no gene match: 9. This CDR3 contains 14 residues. CDR1 is DFQATT and CDR2 is SNEGSKA in the germline V gene (reference sequence). The CDR3 bases are TGCAGTGCTGCCAATGACAGGGGGTATTACGAGCAGTACTTC. Translation gives CSAANDRGYYEQYF.

This chain joins TRBV20-1 and TRBJ1-2; 8 bases are shared with TRBD1. Germline V gives CDR1 DFQATT, CDR2 SNEGSKA (reference sequence). The CDR3 has 15 amino acids. V lost 0 bases and J lost 6; bases outside the gene matches: 9. The CDR3 protein is CSARDFRTGSDGYTF. CDR3 nucleotide sequence: TGCAGTGCTAGAGATTTTAGGACAGGGAGCGATGGCTACACCTTC.

This clonotype occurred a few times. This chain joins TRBV29-1 and TRBJ2-3, with 9 bases fitting TRBD2. This CDR3 has 15 residues. V shed 4 bases, J shed 3 bases, and the junction held 8 bases outside the gene matches. Germline-derived CDR1 and CDR2 are SQVTM and ANQGSEA. The CDR3 coding sequence is TGCAGCGTTGTAGATAGCGGGAGCCCTACAGATACGCAGTATTTT. Protein sequence: CSVVDSGSPTDTQYF.

The chain couples TRBV9 to TRBJ2-6, with 7 bases fitting TRBD2. V gave up 1 base and J gave up 2 bases; unmatched junction bases: 3. CDR3 size: 16 residues. Looked up from germline, CDR1 is SGDLS and CDR2 is YYNGEE. Written as DNA, the CDR3 is TGTGCCAGCAGCGTAAGGGACTACGCTGGGGCCAACGTCCTGACTTTC. It specifies CASSVRDYAGANVLTF.

This clonotype was observed a handful of times. The chain uses TRBV2 and TRBJ2-1; 7 bases fit TRBD2. The CDR3 runs 13 residues. The V and J ends lost 6 bases and 8 bases, in that order; junction bases with no gene match: 7. Germline V gene data show CDR1 as SNHLY and CDR2 as FYNNEI. CDR3 sequence reads: CASRLAGVDEQFF. The CDR3 bases are TGTGCCAGCAGGCTGGCGGGAGTCGATGAGCAGTTCTTC.

In its sample, this clonotype was seen many times. The gene calls are TRBV6-6 and TRBJ2-7, with 8 bases matching TRBD2. Looked up from germline, CDR1 is MNHNY and CDR2 is SVGAGI (reference sequence). The CDR3 has 17 residues. V lost 5 bases to trimming and J lost 0 bases; unmatched junction nucleotides: 12. The CDR3 loop is CASSTHTSGVSSYEQYF. CDR3 nucleotides: TGTGCCAGCAGTACCCATACTAGCGGTGTCAGCTCCTACGAGCAGTACTTC.

The CDR3 region has the DNA TGCAGTGCTATACTAGCGGAACACGGTTACTACGAGCAGTACTTC. Protein sequence: CSAILAEHGYYEQYF. The chain joins TRBV20-1 to TRBJ2-7, with TRBD2 matching 8 bases. This CDR3 region has 15 residues. Per germline, CDR1 DFQATT and CDR2 SNEGSKA (reference sequence). The ends lost 4 bases at V and 3 bases at J; junction bases unmatched: 11.

This clonotype turned up a few times. The rearrangement uses TRBV4-3 and TRBJ1-5, with 7 positions matching TRBD1. CDR1 is LGHNA, CDR2 YSLEER, per germline. V lost 5 bases to trimming and J lost 7 bases; unmatched junction nucleotides: 8. This CDR3 has 14 residues. The CDR3 loop is CASSARTGDQPQHF. The CDR3 bases are TGCGCCAGCAGCGCACGGACAGGCGACCAGCCCCAGCATTTT.

The V call is TRBV28, the J call TRBJ2-7; TRBD1 aligns across 7 bases. The V and J ends lost 5 bases and 0 bases, in that order; junction bases with no gene match: 7. CDR3 size: 15 residues. The V gene's germline CDR1 is MDHEN and CDR2 SYDVKM. For the CDR3, the DNA is TGTGCCAGCAGTATGTGGGACAGCCACTCCTACGAGCAGTACTTC. Translated: CASSMWDSHSYEQYF.

This rearrangement joins TRBV20-1 to TRBJ2-3, with 8 bases fitting TRBD2. This CDR3 contains 16 residues. CDR1 is DFQATT and CDR2 is SNEGSKA in the germline V gene (reference sequence). The V and J ends lost 4 bases and 3 bases, in that order; junction bases with no gene match: 12. In DNA form, the CDR3 reads TGCAGTGCTAATATCCCGGGGGGGCTCTTTACAGATACGCAGTATTTT. Translation gives CSANIPGGLFTDTQYF.

This clonotype was seen only a few times. The chain uses TRBV7-9 and TRBJ1-3; possible D gene TRBD1, 5 bases. Trimming left V 8 bases short and J 0 bases short, with 14 bases between. Germline CDR1 reads SEHNR; CDR2 reads FQNEAQ (reference sequence). This CDR3 comprises 15 residues. The CDR3 DNA follows: TGTGCCAGCGTACCCGGGGCCACCTCTGGAAACACCATATATTTT. Translation gives CASVPGATSGNTIYF.

This clonotype occurred a few times. The rearrangement uses TRBV11-3 and TRBJ2-7, with a possible D match to TRBD2 (6 bases). Trimming left V 5 bases short and J 5 bases short, with 19 bases between. Germline lookup yields CDR1 SGHNT and CDR2 YENEEA. This CDR3 is built from 15 residues. The CDR3 DNA sequence: TGTGCCAGCAGCCCCGGCGGACGGGGGATCGACGAGCAGTACTTC. It is translated as CASSPGGRGIDEQYF.

The chain recombines TRBV2 with TRBJ1-1; possible D gene TRBD1, 6 bases. The CDR3 is 15 residues long. From germline, CDR1 is SNHLY and CDR2 FYNNEI. The ends were cut back, 1 base at V and 2 bases at J, with 11 bases in the middle. In DNA, the CDR3 is TGTGCCAGCAGTGAAGGTCTGGGGGCCAACACTGAAGCTTTCTTT. Its translation: CASSEGLGANTEAFF.

This clonotype was seen more than once but under ten times. V is TRBV19 and J is TRBJ2-2; maybe TRBD1 (5 bases). CDR1 is LNHDA, CDR2 SQIVND, per germline (reference sequence). CDR3 size: 14 residues. The ends were cut back, 3 bases at V and 2 bases at J, with 7 bases in the middle. In DNA form, the CDR3 reads TGTGCCAGTAGTATCCAGGGTAACACCGGGGAGCTGTTTTTT. This gives the protein CASSIQGNTGELFF.

This clonotype was detected only a few times. J is TRBJ2-7 and V is TRBV20-1, with 11 bases fitting TRBD2. Germline values: CDR1 DFQATT, CDR2 SNEGSKA (reference sequence). The V segment lost 6 bases and the J segment 2 bases; nucleotides outside the gene matches: 3. The CDR3 consists of 13 residues. The CDR3 loop is CSAVSGRAYEQYF. CDR3 sequence (DNA): TGCAGTGCCGTTAGCGGGAGGGCCTACGAGCAGTACTTC.

This clonotype was observed a handful of times. The chain links TRBV29-1 to TRBJ1-2; 9 nucleotides agree with TRBD1. The CDR3 runs 15 residues. Unmatched junction bases numbered 8, after V lost 0 bases and J lost 6 bases. Germline V lookup: CDR1 SQVTM, CDR2 ANQGSEA. Written as DNA, the CDR3 is TGCAGCGTTGAAGATCACCCACAGGGGGCAAATGGCTACACCTTC. Translation gives CSVEDHPQGANGYTF.

The chain uses TRBV5-1 and TRBJ2-5, with D maybe TRBD1 (6 bases). V lost 1 base to trimming and J lost 1 base, with 20 bases between them. Germline V gives CDR1 SGHRS, CDR2 YFSETQ. The CDR3 loop spans 18 amino acids. The CDR3 nucleotides are TGCGCCAGCAGCTTGCAGGGGAGAGATAGCCGAATCCAAGAGACCCAGTACTTC. Protein sequence: CASSLQGRDSRIQETQYF.

The chain is built from TRBV6-6 and TRBJ2-7; 9 bases are shared with TRBD2. The CDR3 totals 18 residues. The germline CDR1 and CDR2 sequences are MNHNY and SVGAGI (reference sequence). Trimming took 4 bases from V and 4 from J; bases not matched to a gene: 17. The CDR3 protein is CASSSPVGRAGGGYEQYF. The CDR3 DNA sequence: TGTGCCAGCAGTTCCCCCGTGGGGCGAGCGGGGGGAGGATACGAGCAGTACTTC.

This sequence joins TRBV30 and TRBJ1-1, with D possibly matching TRBD1 (6 bases). The CDR3 loop spans 12 amino acids. V was cut by 3 bases and J by 8 bases, with 13 bases left in between. The V gene's germline CDR1 is GTSNPN and CDR2 SVGIG (reference sequence). The CDR3 here is CAWSRDTGEAFF. The CDR3 DNA reads as TGTGCCTGGAGCCGGGACACCGGAGAAGCTTTCTTT.

The chain has TRBV12-3 or TRBV12-4 and TRBJ1-2; no definite D call. The CDR3 is 15 amino acids. V lost 3 bases, J lost 0 bases, and 11 bases lay in between. The chain's CDR3 is CASSFRAGTNYGYTF. The CDR3 nucleotides read TGTGCCAGCAGTTTCCGGGCAGGTACTAACTATGGCTACACCTTC.

This clonotype was picked up many times. This chain uses TRBV25-1 with TRBJ1-1; D is undetermined. CDR3 size: 14 residues. Deletions cut 0 bases from V and 8 bases from J, with 13 bases between. Germline V gene lookup returns CDR1 MGHDK and CDR2 SYGVNS. The CDR3 loop is CASSEYSSTAEAFF. The CDR3 DNA is TGTGCCAGCAGTGAATATTCGTCGACCGCCGAAGCTTTCTTT.

This chain links TRBV4-3 with TRBJ2-7; a weak D match, TRBD1 (6 bases). V was cut by 0 bases and J by 4 bases, with 10 bases left in between. Per the germline V gene, CDR1 is LGHNA and CDR2 is YSLEER. The CDR3 has 14 amino acids. The CDR3 DNA is TGCGCCAGCAGCCAAGATACAGGGCAGTACGAGCAGTACTTC. It specifies CASSQDTGQYEQYF.